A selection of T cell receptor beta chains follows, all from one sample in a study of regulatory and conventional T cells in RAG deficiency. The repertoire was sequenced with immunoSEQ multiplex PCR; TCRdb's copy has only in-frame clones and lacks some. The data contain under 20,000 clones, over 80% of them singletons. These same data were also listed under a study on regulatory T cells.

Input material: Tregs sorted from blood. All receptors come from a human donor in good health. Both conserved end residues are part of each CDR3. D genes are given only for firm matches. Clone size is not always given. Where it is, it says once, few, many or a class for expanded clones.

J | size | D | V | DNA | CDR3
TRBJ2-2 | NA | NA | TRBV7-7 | TGTGCTAGCAGCTTAGGTGGGGGGATTGGGGCCGGGGAGCTGTTTTTT | CASSLGGGIGAGELFF
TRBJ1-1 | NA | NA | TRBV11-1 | TGTGCCAGCAGCTCGCGGGCGGGGAACACTGAAGCTTTCTTT | CASSSRAGNTEAFF
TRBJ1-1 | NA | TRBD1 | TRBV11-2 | TGTGCCAGCAGTTTTCCGGGACAGGGCACTGAAGCTTTCTTT | CASSFPGQGTEAFF
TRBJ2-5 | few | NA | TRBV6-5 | TGTGCCAGCAGTCCTGGGGGAGCCCAAGAGACCCAGTACTTC | CASSPGGAQETQYF
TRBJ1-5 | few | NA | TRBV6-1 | TGTGCCAGCAGTGAATCAGGTAGCAATCAGCCCCAGCATTTT | CASSESGSNQPQHF
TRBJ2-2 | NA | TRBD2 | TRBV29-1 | TGCAGCGTTCAGGAAAATCGACTAGCGGGATCAGGGGAGCTGTTTTTT | CSVQENRLAGSGELFF
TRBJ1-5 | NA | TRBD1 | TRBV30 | TGTGCCTGGAGTACAGGGGGCAATCAGCCCCAGCATTTT | CAWSTGGNQPQHF
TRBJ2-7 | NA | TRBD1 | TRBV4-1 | TGCGCCAGCAGCCAGACAGGGGGCGACTACGAGCAGTACTTC | CASSQTGGDYEQYF
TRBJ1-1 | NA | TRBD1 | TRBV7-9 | TGTGCCAGCAGCCCCGGGACAGGGGTTGCCCTGAACACTGAAGCTTTCTTT | CASSPGTGVALNTEAFF
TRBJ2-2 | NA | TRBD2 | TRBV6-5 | TGTGCCTGCCGACTAGCGGGGGCCACCGGGGAGCTGTTTTTT | CACRLAGATGELFF
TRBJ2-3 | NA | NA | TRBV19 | TGTGCCAGTAGTATGGGTTCAGGGAGTTGGTCAGATACGCAGTATTTT | CASSMGSGSWSDTQYF
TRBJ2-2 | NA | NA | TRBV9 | TGTGCCAGCAGCGTAGACCTTAACACCGGGGAGCTGTTTTTT | CASSVDLNTGELFF
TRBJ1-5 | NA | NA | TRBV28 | TGTGCCAGCAGTTTGGACCAGCGACGCAATCAGCCCCAGCATTTT | CASSLDQRRNQPQHF
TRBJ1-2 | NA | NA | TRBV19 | TGTGCCAGTAGTATTTTAGGACAGATAATCTATGGCTACACCTTC | CASSILGQIIYGYTF
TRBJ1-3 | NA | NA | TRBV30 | TGTGCCTGGAGTGACCTCGCGAGCTCTGGAAACACCATATATTTT | CAWSDLASSGNTIYF
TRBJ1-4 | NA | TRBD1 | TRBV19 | TGTGCCAGTAGAATGAACAGGGGGGGTGAAAAACTGTTTTTT | CASRMNRGGEKLFF
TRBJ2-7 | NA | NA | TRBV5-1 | TGCGCCAGCAGCTTGTTCCGAGACGAGCAGTACTTC | CASSLFRDEQYF
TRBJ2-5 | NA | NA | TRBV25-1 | TGTGCCAGCAGTGAATTGGGGCGGTCGGTCGTAGAGACCCAGTACTTC | CASSELGRSVVETQYF
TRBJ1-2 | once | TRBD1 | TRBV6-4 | TGTGCCAGCAGTGACTCTTTGGGGACAGGGATTAATGGCTACACCTTC | CASSDSLGTGINGYTF
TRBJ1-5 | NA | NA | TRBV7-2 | TGTGCCAGCAGCTCCACAGACAGGCAGCCCCAGCATTTT | CASSSTDRQPQHF
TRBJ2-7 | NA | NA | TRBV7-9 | TGTGCCAGCAGCCGGACTACTCCTGGCTACGAGCAGTACTTC | CASSRTTPGYEQYF
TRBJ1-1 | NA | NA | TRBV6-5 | TGTGCCAGCAGTTACTCGATTAGTTATTTGAACACTGAAGCTTTCTTT | CASSYSISYLNTEAFF
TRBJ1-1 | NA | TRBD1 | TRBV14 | TGTGCCAGCAGCCAGGAAGGACAGGGGACTTTATCTGAAGCTTTCTTT | CASSQEGQGTLSEAFF
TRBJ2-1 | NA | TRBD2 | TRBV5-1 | TGCGCCAGCAGCTCCCCAGTCGGGACTAGCTTCAATGAGCAGTTCTTC | CASSSPVGTSFNEQFF
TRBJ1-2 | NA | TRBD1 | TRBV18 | TGTGCCAGCTCACCAGAAGGGGGCTTCTATGGCTACACCTTC | CASSPEGGFYGYTF
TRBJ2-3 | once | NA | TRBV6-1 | TGTGCCAGCAGGCTGGGCGGCGCGGAGAATACGCAGTATTTT | CASRLGGAENTQYF